A single sample is the source of the 27 T cell receptor beta chains below, sequenced in a study of shared clonotypes between healthy human individuals. Sequencing was performed with immunoSEQ multiplex PCR; in TCRdb, only in-frame clones are kept and a portion is missing. The table shows about 960,000 clones, with approximately 80% occurring only once. Sequenced sample: memory CD4+ T cells sorted from blood. Subset: CD45RA-negative fraction. The receptors originated from a man between 18 and 29 years old in good health.

The rearrangement uses TRBV30 and TRBJ2-1; TRBD2 is a possible D gene (5 bases). The V end was cut by 4 bases, the J end by 0 bases, with 16 bases between. This CDR3 spans 16 amino acids. The germline V gene has CDR1 GTSNPN and CDR2 SVGIG (reference sequence). Here the CDR3 DNA reads TGTGCCTGGACCGGAGGTGGGTCGAGCTCCTACAATGAGCAGTTCTTC. This gives the protein CAWTGGGSSSYNEQFF. Variable domain in full (rest from reference TRBV30 and TRBJ2-1): SQTIHQWPATLVQPVGSPLSLECTVEGTSNPNLYWYRQAAGRGLQLLFYSVGIGQISSEVPQNLSASRPQDRQFILSSKKLLLSDSGFYLCAWTGGGSSSYNEQFFGPGTRLTVL.

This chain joins TRBV13 and TRBJ1-2; unclear D gene. This CDR3 spans 13 amino acids. V gave up 5 bases and J gave up 6 bases, with 13 bases separating them. Germline V lookup: CDR1 PRHDT, CDR2 FYEKMQ (reference sequence). The chain's CDR3 is CASSHLRGDGYTF. The CDR3 DNA sequence: TGTGCCAGCAGCCACCTTAGAGGAGATGGCTACACCTTC.

This clone was seen a handful of times. This sequence joins TRBV28 and TRBJ2-5; 9 positions match TRBD2. CDR1 is MDHEN, CDR2 SYDVKM, per germline. The CDR3 sequence is 13 residues long. After removal of 6 bases from V and 5 bases from J, the junction contained 4 bases not matched to a gene. Here the CDR3 reads CASRSGGRETQYF. DNA for the CDR3: TGTGCCAGCAGGAGCGGGGGGAGGGAGACCCAGTACTTC.

The chain employs TRBV10-2 and TRBJ2-5; the D gene is possibly TRBD1 (5 bases). From germline, CDR1 is WSHSY and CDR2 SAAADI. Trimming took off 6 bases at V and 2 bases at J, with 13 bases between the two ends. The CDR3 covers 14 residues. The CDR3 bases are TGCGCCAGCAGGATGCCAGGGTCACAAGAGACCCAGTACTTC. Translation: CASRMPGSQETQYF.

The gene calls are TRBV7-9 and TRBJ2-7; the D is unclear. The CDR3 runs to 16 residues. CDR1 is SEHNR, CDR2 FQNEAQ, per germline (reference sequence). Deletions cut 5 bases from V and 4 bases from J, with 21 bases between. CDR3 residues: CASSQKGGFGRYEQYF. The CDR3 region has the DNA TGTGCCAGCAGCCAAAAGGGCGGCTTTGGGCGTTACGAGCAGTACTTC.

This clone was observed once. This chain joins TRBV10-3 and TRBJ1-4; D unresolved. V was shortened by 3 bases and J by 0 bases, with 11 bases between the two germline ends. The CDR3 sequence is 16 residues long. Germline V gives CDR1 ENHRY, CDR2 SYGVKD. CDR3 sequence: CAISESSPTTNEKLFF. The CDR3 DNA reads as TGTGCCATCAGTGAATCTTCCCCGACAACTAATGAAAAACTGTTTTTT.

This chain uses TRBV7-3 with TRBJ2-3; TRBD1 matches 7 bases. The CDR3 totals 15 residues. CDR1 is SGHTA and CDR2 is FQGTGA in the germline V gene. The trim removed 5 bases at V and 4 bases at J, leaving 9 bases unmatched. The CDR3 DNA follows: TGTGCCAGCAGCCCTCAGACAGGGCAGTCAGATACGCAGTATTTT. Amino acid sequence: CASSPQTGQSDTQYF.

The rearrangement joins TRBV5-4 to TRBJ1-1, with 9 bases matching TRBD1. CDR1 and CDR2 from the germline V gene are SGHNT and YYREEE (reference sequence). The CDR3 totals 17 residues. J was trimmed by 2 bases and V by 4 bases; bases with no gene match: 12. The CDR3 reads CASSPGTGTKFNTEAFF. The CDR3 DNA reads as TGTGCCAGCAGCCCCGGGACAGGGACTAAGTTTAACACTGAAGCTTTCTTT.

The rearrangement joins TRBV6-1 to TRBJ1-3; D may be TRBD1 (5 bases). The V and J ends lost 2 bases and 6 bases respectively, with 11 bases between them. The germline V gene encodes CDR1 MNHNS and CDR2 SASEGT. CDR3 length: 14 residues. The CDR3 nucleotides are TGTGCCAGCAGTGAACAGGGAGGGGTAAACACCATATATTTT. This codes for CASSEQGGVNTIYF.

CDR3: CASSQGRTVSVGGYTF. The CDR3, as DNA: TGCGCCAGCAGCCAGGGGCGGACTGTCTCCGTAGGTGGCTACACCTTC. This chain joins TRBV4-3 and TRBJ1-2; tentative D call: TRBD1 (5 bases). Trimming shortened V by 3 bases and J by 7 bases, and 21 bases separated the two germline ends. Germline CDR1 reads LGHNA; CDR2 reads YSLEER. The CDR3 has 16 amino acids.

The CDR3 here is CASSPGTSGSQETQYF. CDR3 coding DNA: TGTGCCAGCAGCCCTGGGACTAGCGGATCCCAAGAGACCCAGTACTTC. The rearrangement links TRBV5-4 to TRBJ2-5; 11 bases are shared with TRBD2. Germline values: CDR1 SGHNT, CDR2 YYREEE (reference sequence). V shed 4 bases and J 1 base; nucleotides not matched to a gene: 6. The CDR3 loop spans 16 amino acids.

About this clone: A far more abundant clone sits one base away, making this likely a read error. The sample contains more than one DNA sequence encoding this CDR3. The V call is TRBV5-1, the J call TRBJ1-1, with 8 bases lining up with TRBD1. Trimming cost V 4 bases and J 1 base; bases outside gene matches: 3. The germline CDR1 and CDR2 sequences are SGHRS and YFSETQ. There are 14 residues in the CDR3. In DNA, the CDR3 is TGCGCCAGCAGCCCAGGGACAGGGAACACTGAAGCTTTCTTT. Translated: CASSPGTGNTEAFF.

This clone was seen a few times. V usage is TRBV10-3 and J usage is TRBJ2-1, with D perhaps TRBD2 (6 bases). CDR1 and CDR2 from the germline V gene are ENHRY and SYGVKD. Trimming removed 11 bases at V and 8 bases at J, with 16 bases between. CDR3 length equals 12 residues. CDR3 residues: CASAGRDDEQFF. Written as DNA, the CDR3 is TGTGCCTCCGCGGGGCGAGATGATGAGCAGTTCTTC.

This clone is a singleton in its sample. This chain joins TRBV4-3 and TRBJ2-5; D tentatively fits TRBD1 or TRBD2 (5 bases each). The V gene lost 3 bases and the J gene lost 5 bases, with 10 bases spanning the gap. The CDR3 spans 13 residues. Per the germline V gene, CDR1 is LGHNA and CDR2 is YSLEER. The CDR3 sequence is CASSQAWGETQYF. Written as DNA, the CDR3 is TGCGCCAGCAGCCAGGCTTGGGGGGAGACCCAGTACTTC.

The V and J genes are TRBV5-1 and TRBJ1-1; D is undetermined. This CDR3 region has 13 residues. Germline CDR1 is SGHRS and CDR2 is YFSETQ. The V gene lost 1 base and the J gene lost 3 bases, with 7 bases spanning the gap. In DNA, the CDR3 is TGCGCCAGCAGCTTGATGAGGTACACTGAAGCTTTCTTT. It yields the protein CASSLMRYTEAFF. Full variable domain (rest looked up from reference TRBV5-1 and TRBJ1-1): KAGVTQTPRYLIKTRGQQVTLSCSPISGHRSVSWYQQTPGQGLQFLFEYFSETQRNKGNFPGRFSGRQFSNSRSEMNVSTLELGDSALYLCASSLMRYTEAFFGQGTRLTVV.

The rearrangement joins TRBV5-1 to TRBJ1-6; the match to TRBD1 covers 7 bases. The CDR3 is 13 amino acids. CDR1 is SGHRS and CDR2 is YFSETQ in the germline V gene. J lost 9 bases, V lost 5 bases, and 5 bases had no gene match. CDR3 coding DNA: TGCGCCAGCAGGACAGGGTACAGTTCACCCCTCCACTTT. Its translation is CASRTGYSSPLHF.

This chain links TRBV27 with TRBJ2-7; D possibly corresponds to TRBD1 (6 bases). Germline V CDR1 and CDR2: MNHEY, SMNVEV (reference sequence). Trimming pared 3 bases from V and 10 bases from J, leaving 19 bases between. The CDR3 spans 14 residues. CDR3 nucleotides: TGTGCCAGCAGTTTCCCGACAGGTGACGCGTTTCAGTACTTC. This translates into CASSFPTGDAFQYF.

This chain connects TRBV29-1 to TRBJ1-1; perhaps TRBD1 as D (6 bases). Germline CDR1 SQVTM, CDR2 ANQGSEA. V lost 0 bases and J lost 4, with 15 bases in between. The CDR3 is made up of 15 amino acids. The CDR3 sequence is CSVEDGFRGATEAFF. The CDR3 DNA reads as TGCAGCGTTGAAGATGGTTTCAGGGGCGCCACTGAAGCTTTCTTT.

The chain links TRBV28 to TRBJ1-2, with D possibly being TRBD1 (6 bases). The germline V and J ends were trimmed by 4 bases and 8 bases, with 23 bases remaining between them. The germline CDR1 and CDR2 sequences are MDHEN and SYDVKM. The CDR3 sequence is 16 residues long. The CDR3: CASSSNRDTLSRGYTF. In DNA, the CDR3 is TGTGCCAGCAGTTCAAACCGGGACACCTTGTCACGGGGCTACACCTTC.

V is TRBV9 and J is TRBJ2-5; no clear D. The germline V gene has CDR1 SGDLS and CDR2 YYNGEE. CDR3 size: 12 residues. Trimming removed 3 bases at V and 4 bases at J, with 7 bases between. The CDR3 region has the DNA TGTGCCAGCAGCGGCAGAGGAGAGACCCAGTACTTC. Residues: CASSGRGETQYF. The entire variable domain, with the rest obtained from reference TRBV9 and TRBJ2-5, is as follows: DSGVTQTPKHLITATGQRVTLRCSPRSGDLSVYWYQQSLDQGLQFLIQYYNGEERAKGNILERFSAQQFPDLHSELNLSSLELGDSALYFCASSGRGETQYFGPGTRLLVL.

CDR3 nucleotide sequence: TGTGCCAGCAGCCCTGGGGGAGGGCACACAGATACGCAGTATTTT. Its protein product is CASSPGGGHTDTQYF. The rearrangement links TRBV7-2 to TRBJ2-3, with TRBD2 identical over 7 bases. J gave up 2 bases and V 5 bases, and 7 bases lay outside the gene matches. The length of the CDR3 is 15 residues. CDR1 is SGHTA and CDR2 is FQGNSA in the germline V gene.

The CDR3 DNA sequence: TGTGCCAGCAGCGTAGGGGGAGCGTTCTCCTACGAGCAGTACTTC. Its translation is CASSVGGAFSYEQYF. V usage is TRBV9 and J usage is TRBJ2-7, with D tentatively TRBD2 (5 bases). This CDR3 comprises 15 residues. Germline CDR1 and CDR2: SGDLS and YYNGEE. Trimming pared 0 bases from V and 0 bases from J, leaving 10 bases between.

CDR3 residues: CASSEPQGLIYGYTF. The CDR3, as DNA: TGTGCCAGCAGTGAACCCCAGGGCCTAATCTATGGCTACACCTTC. The chain recombines TRBV6-1 with TRBJ1-2; perhaps TRBD1 as D (5 bases). V was pared by 2 bases and J by 4 bases, with 14 bases between. The CDR3 consists of 15 residues. Germline CDR1 and CDR2: MNHNS and SASEGT.

The J gene is TRBJ2-2, the V gene TRBV11-3, with TRBD1 as a possible D gene (6 bases). Deletions cut 1 base from V and 1 base from J, with 7 bases between. The CDR3 is 15 amino acids. Per the germline V gene, CDR1 is SGHNT and CDR2 is YENEEA. CDR3 in amino acids: CASSLGGQNTGELFF. CDR3 nucleotides: TGTGCCAGCAGCTTAGGGGGGCAGAACACCGGGGAGCTGTTTTTT.

This clone was observed a few times. J is TRBJ2-2 and V is TRBV11-3, with 7 bases identical to TRBD2. J was trimmed by 6 bases and V by 5 bases; bases with no gene match: 3. The CDR3 covers 13 residues. CDR1 is SGHNT and CDR2 is YENEEA in the germline V gene. DNA of the CDR3: TGTGCCAGCAGCGCGGGGGAACCCGGGGAGCTGTTTTTT. Encoded protein: CASSAGEPGELFF. The full variable domain, in which reference TRBV11-3 and TRBJ2-2 provide the parts outside the CDR3, is EAGVVQSPRYKIIEKKQPVAFWCNPISGHNTLYWYLQNLGQGPELLIRYENEEAVDDSQLPKDRFSAERLKGVDSTLKIQPAELGDSAVYLCASSAGEPGELFFGEGSRLTVL.

The CDR3 reads CASSPSHAKNIQYF. Here the CDR3 DNA reads TGTGCCAGCTCACCATCACACGCCAAAAACATTCAGTACTTC. The chain carries TRBV18 and TRBJ2-4; D unclear. The germline V gene has CDR1 KGHSH and CDR2 LQKENI. V was cut by 2 bases and J by 1 base, with 6 bases left in between. The CDR3 extends over 14 amino acids. Filled out from reference TRBV18 and TRBJ2-4, the complete variable domain reads NAGVMQNPRHLVRRRGQEARLRCSPMKGHSHVYWYRQLPEEGLKFMVYLQKENIIDESGMPKERFSAEFPKEGPSILRIQQVVRGDSAAYFCASSPSHAKNIQYFGAGTRLSVL.

The chain couples TRBV30 to TRBJ1-5; D gene unclear. V dropped 1 base and J dropped 7 bases, with 14 bases sitting between them. CDR1 GTSNPN and CDR2 SVGIG come from the germline V gene (reference sequence). This CDR3 is built from 14 residues. The DNA for the CDR3 is TGTGCCTGGAGTGGGGGATCTGGGTTCCAGCCCCAGCATTTT. Its protein product is CAWSGGSGFQPQHF.